One sample yielded the 3 T cell receptor beta chains listed below, sequenced in a study of patients and donors after allogeneic stem cell transplantation. One entry per CDR3 protein results from TCRdb running MiXCR on the RT-PCR reads. The data hold 800,000 to 1,000,000 distinct CDR3 sequences, with roughly 18% observed a single time. The specimen was blood, either unsorted or a sorted T cell fraction (not recorded which). All receptors come from a human donor who was either an allogeneic HSCT recipient or a stem cell or donor lymphocyte infusion donor (not recorded which). It is not recorded whose cells these are; they may come from a transplant donor.

This clonotype was detected a few times. V usage is TRBV5-1 and J usage is TRBJ1-5; TRBD1 matches at 7 bases. The CDR3 has 15 amino acids. Looked up from germline, CDR1 is SGHRS and CDR2 is YFSETQ. V trimming: 3 bases; J trimming: 7 bases; junction bases outside the gene matches: 10. CDR3 residues: CASSSGGTVDQPQHF. The CDR3 region has the DNA TGCGCCAGCAGCTCGGGAGGGACAGTTGACCAGCCCCAGCATTTT.

The table lists this clonotype with a few counts. The chain employs TRBV20-1 and TRBJ2-7; TRBD2 matches 8 bases. There are 15 residues in the CDR3. In germline, CDR1 is DFQATT, CDR2 SNEGSKA (reference sequence). Unmatched junction bases numbered 10, after V lost 1 base and J lost 5 bases. The CDR3 nucleotides are TGCAGTGCTAGAGTACCGGGACTAGTTTCCCACGAGCAGTACTTC. It translates to CSARVPGLVSHEQYF.

The J gene is TRBJ2-7, the V gene TRBV4-1; perhaps TRBD2 as D (7 bases). This CDR3 has 13 residues. The germline V gene has CDR1 MGHRA and CDR2 YSYEKL. The V end lost 1 base, the J end lost 7 bases, and 11 bases lay between the germline ends. The CDR3 region is CASSQVGGEEQYF. In DNA, the CDR3 is TGCGCCAGCAGCCAAGTAGGGGGGGAGGAGCAGTACTTC.